One and the same sample provided the 5 T cell receptor beta chains below, sequenced in a study of human T cells and chemical hapten exposure. TCRdb called the 5' RACE reads again in MiXCR, with one record for every CDR3 protein. Of 80,000 or so distinct CDR3 sequences listed, approximately 16% were seen once; the top ten hold 6.8%. Blood, whole and unfractionated, served as the source for total RNA extraction. The receptors here all came from a female donor in good health.

The CDR3 region has the DNA TGTGCTAGTGGTTTCGGGACTAAGAGGCCTAATGAAAAACTGTTTTTT. This codes for CASGFGTKRPNEKLFF. This chain uses TRBV12-5 with TRBJ1-4, with a possible D match to TRBD1 (5 bases). V was cut by 3 bases and J by 3 bases, with 14 bases left in between. CDR1 is LGHNT, CDR2 FRNRAP, per germline. This CDR3 spans 16 amino acids.

For the CDR3, the DNA is TGTGCCAGCAGTTCAGGACAGGCGTCTTACAATGAGCAGTTCTTC. This codes for CASSSGQASYNEQFF. This chain links TRBV12-3 or TRBV12-4 with TRBJ2-1, with 7 positions matching TRBD1. This CDR3 comprises 15 residues. Trimming removed 4 bases from V and 4 bases from J; junction bases left unmatched: 7.

This clonotype has a handful of counts. In DNA form, the CDR3 reads TGCAGCGTTGCTTTATTCTCTGGAAACACCATATATTTT. Translating it yields CSVALFSGNTIYF. The V gene is TRBV29-1, the J gene TRBJ1-3; D unclear. The CDR3 contains 13 residues. Per germline, CDR1 SQVTM and CDR2 ANQGSEA. The V and J ends lost 4 bases and 0 bases respectively, with 7 bases between them. The full variable domain, completed using reference TRBV29-1 and TRBJ1-3, is SAVISQKPSRDICQRGTSLTIQCQVDSQVTMMFWYRQQPGQSLTLIATANQGSEATYESGFVIDKFPISRPNLTFSTLTVSNMSPEDSSIYLCSVALFSGNTIYFGEGSWLTVV.

This clonotype was recorded a few times. The chain joins TRBV7-9 to TRBJ1-3; 8 bases are shared with TRBD1. This CDR3 has 17 residues. The V segment lost 3 bases and the J segment 0 bases; nucleotides outside the gene matches: 7. In germline, CDR1 is SEHNR, CDR2 FQNEAQ (reference sequence). CDR3 sequence (DNA): TGTGCCAGCAGCTTGTTCCAGGGGGCCTACTCTGGAAACACCATATATTTT. Its translation: CASSLFQGAYSGNTIYF.

This clonotype was observed a few times. DNA of the CDR3: TGTGCCAGCAGTCGACAGGGGTCTAATGAAAAACTGTTTTTT. Its protein is CASSRQGSNEKLFF. The chain is built from TRBV12-3 or TRBV12-4 and TRBJ1-4; 8 bases are shared with TRBD1. The length of the CDR3 is 14 residues. J lost 3 bases, V lost 5 bases, and 2 bases had no gene match.